This TCR beta chain emerged from a study of blood T cell repertoires in COVID-19. The table came from immunoSEQ multiplex PCR; TCRdb's copy has only in-frame clones and leaves some out. The table lists more than 400,000 clones, about nine tenths of them singletons. This CDR3 comprises 15 residues. The V gene lost 10 bases and the J gene lost 0 bases, with 18 bases spanning the gap. The germline V gene has CDR1 LGHDT and CDR2 YNNKEL (reference sequence). The chain joins TRBV3-1 (or the pseudogene TRBV3-2) to TRBJ2-5, with D possibly TRBD2 on 6 matching bases. The sample taken for sequencing was PBMCs or T cells enriched from blood (not recorded which). The source of this sequence is a woman younger than 30 who had recovered from COVID-19. The CDR3: CATSPSVIYQETQYF. The DNA of the CDR3 is TGTGCCACCTCTCCTAGCGTTATCTACCAAGAGACCCAGTACTTC.